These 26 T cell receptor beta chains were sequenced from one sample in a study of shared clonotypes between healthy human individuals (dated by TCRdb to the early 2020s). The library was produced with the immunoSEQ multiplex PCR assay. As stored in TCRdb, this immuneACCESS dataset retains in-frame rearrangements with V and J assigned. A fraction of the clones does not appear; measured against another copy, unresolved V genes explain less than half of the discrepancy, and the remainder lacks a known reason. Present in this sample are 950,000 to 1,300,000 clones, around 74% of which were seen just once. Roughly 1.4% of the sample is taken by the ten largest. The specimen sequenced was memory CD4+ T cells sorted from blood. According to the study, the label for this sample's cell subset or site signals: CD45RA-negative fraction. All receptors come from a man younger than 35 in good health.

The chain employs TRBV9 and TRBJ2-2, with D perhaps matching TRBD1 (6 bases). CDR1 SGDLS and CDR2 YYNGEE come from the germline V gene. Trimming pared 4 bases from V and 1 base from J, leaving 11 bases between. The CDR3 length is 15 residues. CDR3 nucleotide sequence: TGTGCCAGCAGCTACAGGGCAGGGAACACCGGGGAGCTGTTTTTT. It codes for CASSYRAGNTGELFF.

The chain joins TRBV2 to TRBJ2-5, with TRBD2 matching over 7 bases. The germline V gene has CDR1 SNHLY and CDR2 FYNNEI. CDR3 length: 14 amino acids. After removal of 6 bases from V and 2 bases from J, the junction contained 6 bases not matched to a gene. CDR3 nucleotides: TGTGCCAGCAGGGTAGGGAGGGTACAAGAGACCCAGTACTTC. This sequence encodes CASRVGRVQETQYF.

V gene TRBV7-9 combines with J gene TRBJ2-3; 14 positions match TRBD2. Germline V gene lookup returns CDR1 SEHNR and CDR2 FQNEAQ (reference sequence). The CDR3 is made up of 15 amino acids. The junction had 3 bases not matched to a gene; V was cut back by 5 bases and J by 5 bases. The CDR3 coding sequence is TGTGCCAGCAGCCACGGACTAGCGGGAGGAGATACGCAGTATTTT. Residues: CASSHGLAGGDTQYF.

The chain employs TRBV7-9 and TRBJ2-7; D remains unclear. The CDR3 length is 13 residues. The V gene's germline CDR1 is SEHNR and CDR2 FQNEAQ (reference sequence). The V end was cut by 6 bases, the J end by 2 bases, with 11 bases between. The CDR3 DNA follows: TGTGCCAGCAGTATAACCCCGGCCTACGAGCAGTACTTC. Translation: CASSITPAYEQYF.

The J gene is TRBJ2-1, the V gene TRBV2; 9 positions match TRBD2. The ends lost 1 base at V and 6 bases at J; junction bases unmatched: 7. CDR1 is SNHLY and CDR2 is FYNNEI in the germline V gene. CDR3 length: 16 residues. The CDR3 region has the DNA TGTGCCAGCAGTGAAGACGGGAGGCGGGAGGGCAATGAGCAGTTCTTC. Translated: CASSEDGRREGNEQFF.

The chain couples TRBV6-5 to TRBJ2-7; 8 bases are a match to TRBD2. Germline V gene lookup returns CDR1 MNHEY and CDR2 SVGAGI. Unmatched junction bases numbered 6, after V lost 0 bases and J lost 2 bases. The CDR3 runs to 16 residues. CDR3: CASSYSVAGPTYEQYF. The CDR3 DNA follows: TGTGCCAGCAGTTACTCAGTAGCGGGGCCCACCTACGAGCAGTACTTC.

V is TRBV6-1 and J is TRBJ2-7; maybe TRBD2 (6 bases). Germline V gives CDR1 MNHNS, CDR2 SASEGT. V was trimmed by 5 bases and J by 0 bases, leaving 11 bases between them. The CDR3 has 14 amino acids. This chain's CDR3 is CASSTRDFSYEQYF. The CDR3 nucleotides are TGTGCCAGCAGTACCCGGGACTTCTCCTACGAGCAGTACTTC.

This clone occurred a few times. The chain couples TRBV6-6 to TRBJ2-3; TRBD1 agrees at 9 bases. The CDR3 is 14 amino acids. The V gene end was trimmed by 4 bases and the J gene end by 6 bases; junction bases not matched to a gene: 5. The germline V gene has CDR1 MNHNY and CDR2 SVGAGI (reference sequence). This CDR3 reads CASSSQTGGDTQYF. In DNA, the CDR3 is TGTGCCAGCAGTTCACAGACAGGGGGGGATACGCAGTATTTT.

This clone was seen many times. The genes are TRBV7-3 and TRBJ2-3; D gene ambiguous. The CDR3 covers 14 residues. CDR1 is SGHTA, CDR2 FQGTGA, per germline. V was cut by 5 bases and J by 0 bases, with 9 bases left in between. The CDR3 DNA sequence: TGTGCCAGCAGCCCAAGGGCCAGCACAGATACGCAGTATTTT. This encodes CASSPRASTDTQYF.

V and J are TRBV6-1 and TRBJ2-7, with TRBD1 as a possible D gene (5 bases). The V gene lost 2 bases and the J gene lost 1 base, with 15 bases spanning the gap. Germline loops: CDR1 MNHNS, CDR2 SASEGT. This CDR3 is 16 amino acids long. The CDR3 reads CASSESQGSFSYEQYF. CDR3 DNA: TGTGCCAGCAGTGAATCGCAGGGAAGTTTTTCCTACGAGCAGTACTTC.

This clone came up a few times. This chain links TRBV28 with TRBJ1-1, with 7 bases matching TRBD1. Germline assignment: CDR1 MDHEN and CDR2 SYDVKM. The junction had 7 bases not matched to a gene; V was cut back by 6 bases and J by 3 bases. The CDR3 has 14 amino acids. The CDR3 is CASRKAGQYTEAFF. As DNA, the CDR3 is TGTGCCAGCAGAAAGGCGGGACAGTACACTGAAGCTTTCTTT.

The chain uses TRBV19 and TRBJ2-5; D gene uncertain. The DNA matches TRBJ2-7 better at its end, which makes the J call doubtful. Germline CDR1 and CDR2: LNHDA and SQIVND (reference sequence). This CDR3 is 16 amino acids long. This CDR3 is CASSIVAGLSSYEQYF. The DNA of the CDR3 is TGTGCCAGTAGTATAGTGGCCGGGTTAAGCTCCTACGAGCAGTACTTC.

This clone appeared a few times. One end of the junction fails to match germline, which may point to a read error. The CDR3 is CASSHRPSASHF. The CDR3 DNA sequence: TGTGCCAGCAGCCACCGACCATCCGCCTCTCACTTC. The chain is built from TRBV7-9 and TRBJ2-5; D gene unclear. The germline V gene has CDR1 SEHNR and CDR2 FQNEAQ (reference sequence). This CDR3 is 12 amino acids long.

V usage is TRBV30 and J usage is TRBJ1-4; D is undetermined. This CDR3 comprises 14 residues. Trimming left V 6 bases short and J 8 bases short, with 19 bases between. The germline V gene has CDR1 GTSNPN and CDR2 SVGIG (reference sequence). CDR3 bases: TGTGCCTGCCATCAACACTTAAGAAACGAAAAACTGTTTTTT. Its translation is CACHQHLRNEKLFF.

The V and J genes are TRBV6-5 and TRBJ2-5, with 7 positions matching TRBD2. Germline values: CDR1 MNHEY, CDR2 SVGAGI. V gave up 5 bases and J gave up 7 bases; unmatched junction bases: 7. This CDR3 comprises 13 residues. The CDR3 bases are TGTGCCAGCAGTACCGGACTAGTCGGGACCCAGTACTTC. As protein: CASSTGLVGTQYF.

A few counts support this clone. In DNA form, the CDR3 reads TGTGCCAGCAGCTCCCAAGCGGGGGGGCCGTTCGAGCAGTACTTC. It yields the protein CASSSQAGGPFEQYF. The rearrangement links TRBV9 to TRBJ2-7, with TRBD2 matching over 10 bases. The CDR3 covers 15 residues. Trimming removed 4 bases from V and 6 bases from J; junction bases left unmatched: 10. Germline loops: CDR1 SGDLS, CDR2 YYNGEE.

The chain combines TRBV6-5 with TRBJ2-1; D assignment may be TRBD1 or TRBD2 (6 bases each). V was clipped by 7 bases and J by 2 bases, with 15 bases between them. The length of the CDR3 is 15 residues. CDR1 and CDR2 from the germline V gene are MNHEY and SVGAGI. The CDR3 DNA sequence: TGTGCCAGCACCGATTTAGGGGGGCCCTACAATGAGCAGTTCTTC. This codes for CASTDLGGPYNEQFF.

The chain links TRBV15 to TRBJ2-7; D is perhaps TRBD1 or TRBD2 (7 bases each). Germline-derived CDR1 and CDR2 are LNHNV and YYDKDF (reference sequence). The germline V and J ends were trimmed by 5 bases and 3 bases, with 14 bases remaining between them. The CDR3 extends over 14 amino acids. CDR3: CATSQGGTDYEQYF. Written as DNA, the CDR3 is TGTGCCACCAGCCAGGGGGGGACAGACTACGAGCAGTACTTC.

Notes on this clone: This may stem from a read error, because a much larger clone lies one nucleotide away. In DNA, the CDR3 is TGTGCCAGCAGTGAGGGGGCCTGGGAGTACTTC. As protein: CASSEGAWEYF. The chain couples TRBV6-1 to TRBJ2-7, with D possibly being TRBD1 (6 bases). Germline V gene sequence: CDR1 MNHNS, CDR2 SASEGT. There are 11 residues in the CDR3. Between the trimmed V and J ends, which lost 3 bases and 11 bases, there was a span of 11 bases.

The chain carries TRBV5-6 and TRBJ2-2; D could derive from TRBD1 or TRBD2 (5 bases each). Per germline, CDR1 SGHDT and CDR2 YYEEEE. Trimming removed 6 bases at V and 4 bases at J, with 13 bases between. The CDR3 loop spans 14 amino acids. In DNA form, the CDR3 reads TGTGCCAGCACTCGGGGTGGGGGCACCGGGGAGCTGTTTTTT. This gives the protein CASTRGGGTGELFF.

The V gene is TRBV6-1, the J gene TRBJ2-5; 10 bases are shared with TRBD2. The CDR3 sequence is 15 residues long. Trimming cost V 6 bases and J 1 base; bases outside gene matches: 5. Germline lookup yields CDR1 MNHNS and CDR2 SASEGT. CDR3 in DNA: TGTGCCAGCAGGTTAGCGGGGGGAACCCAAGAGACCCAGTACTTC. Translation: CASRLAGGTQETQYF.

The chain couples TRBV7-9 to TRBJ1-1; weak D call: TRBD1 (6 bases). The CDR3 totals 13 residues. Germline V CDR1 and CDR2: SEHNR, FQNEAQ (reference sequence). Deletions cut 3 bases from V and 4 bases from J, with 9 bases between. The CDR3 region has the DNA TGTGCCAGCAGCTTGACAGGCCCCACTGAAGCTTTCTTT. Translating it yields CASSLTGPTEAFF.

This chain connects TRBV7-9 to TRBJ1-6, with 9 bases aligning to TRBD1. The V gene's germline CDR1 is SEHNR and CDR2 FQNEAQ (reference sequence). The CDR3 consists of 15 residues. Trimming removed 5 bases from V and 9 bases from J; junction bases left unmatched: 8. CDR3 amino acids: CASSLGDRARSPLHF. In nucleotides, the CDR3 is TGTGCCAGCAGCCTGGGGGACAGGGCGCGTTCACCCCTCCACTTT.

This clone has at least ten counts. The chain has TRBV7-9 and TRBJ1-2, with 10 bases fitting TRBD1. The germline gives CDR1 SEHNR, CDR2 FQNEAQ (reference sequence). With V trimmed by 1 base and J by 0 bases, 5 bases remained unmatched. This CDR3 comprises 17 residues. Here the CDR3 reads CASSLDDRGPSNYGYTF. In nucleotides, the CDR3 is TGTGCCAGCAGCTTAGATGACAGGGGGCCTTCTAACTATGGCTACACCTTC. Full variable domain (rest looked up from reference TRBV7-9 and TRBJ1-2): DTGVSQNPRHKITKRGQNVTFRCDPISEHNRLYWYRQTLGQGPEFLTYFQNEAQLEKSRLLSDRFSAERPKGSFSTLEIQRTEQGDSAMYLCASSLDDRGPSNYGYTFGSGTRLTVV.

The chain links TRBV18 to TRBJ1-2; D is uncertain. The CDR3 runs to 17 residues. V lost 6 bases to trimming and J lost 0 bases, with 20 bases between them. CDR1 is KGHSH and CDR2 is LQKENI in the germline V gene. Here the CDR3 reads CASSEGSPRVPNYGYTF. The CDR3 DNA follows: TGTGCCAGCTCCGAGGGATCCCCAAGGGTGCCTAACTATGGCTACACCTTC.

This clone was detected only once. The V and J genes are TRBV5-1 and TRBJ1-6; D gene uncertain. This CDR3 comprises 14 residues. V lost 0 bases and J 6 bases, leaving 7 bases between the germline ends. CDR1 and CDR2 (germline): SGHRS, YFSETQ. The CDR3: CASSLAWSNSPLHF. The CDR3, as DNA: TGCGCCAGCAGCTTGGCGTGGTCTAATTCACCCCTCCACTTT.